These T cell receptor beta chains were read from a single sample in a study of blood T cell repertoires in COVID-19. TCRdb keeps only in-frame clones here, not all; method: immunoSEQ multiplex PCR. The sample shows about 190,000 clones, about 88% of them seen only once. What was sequenced was peripheral blood. The receptors here all came from a man aged 25 to 45 with active or convalescent COVID-19. Each CDR3 is given with its conserved first and last residue. A D gene is named only where the DNA matches it firmly. Clone size, where shown, is once, few, many, or a class for clones that have expanded.

d_call j_call v_call clone_size cdr3_nt cdr3_aa
TRBD2 TRBJ2-1 TRBV19 - TGTGCCAGTAGTCCGACGAACCCACTAGCGGGAGGGCCTCTAGTGCGGTTCTTC CASSPTNPLAGGPLVRFF
- TRBJ1-1 TRBV6-5 - TGTGCCAGCACCGTCTCAGGGGCCGTGAACACTGAAGCTTTCTTT CASTVSGAVNTEAFF
TRBD2 TRBJ2-1 TRBV4-1 - TGCGCCAGCAGCCAAGATCGGCTAGCGGTCCACAATGAGCAGTTCTTC CASSQDRLAVHNEQFF
- TRBJ2-2 TRBV2 few TGTGCCAGCAGTCGTACCGGGGAGCTGTTTTTT CASSRTGELFF
TRBD2 TRBJ2-7 TRBV11-2 - TGTGCCAGCAGCTTAGTCTCCGACAGCGGGAGCTTCGAGCAGTACTTC CASSLVSDSGSFEQYF
- TRBJ1-5 TRBV2 - TGTGCCAGCAGCCCGGCGGGCTACTATCAGCCCCAGCATTTT CASSPAGYYQPQHF
- TRBJ1-4 TRBV4-1 - TGCGCCAGCAGCCAACGGGAACAGCGCGCGGGTGAAAAACTGTTTTTT CASSQREQRAGEKLFF
- TRBJ1-5 TRBV28 - TGTGCCAGCCGACAGAGCAATCAGCCCCAGCATTTT CASRQSNQPQHF
- TRBJ2-5 TRBV5-6 once TGTGCCAGCAGCTTGTCTTGGGGGGTCAGTTGGGAGACCCAGTACTTC CASSLSWGVSWETQYF
TRBD1 TRBJ1-1 TRBV12-3/TRBV12-4 few TGTGCCAGCAGTGGGACAGGGTCCACTGAAGCTTTCTTT CASSGTGSTEAFF
TRBD2 TRBJ2-7 TRBV19 - TGTGCCAGTTTTAGCGGGAGCGAGCAGTACTTC CASFSGSEQYF
- TRBJ1-5 TRBV30 - TGTGCCTGGAGTGTAGGAGTGGGCAATCAGCCCCAGCATTTT CAWSVGVGNQPQHF
- TRBJ1-2 TRBV2 few TGTGCCGGTTTCGGGGAGCTGGAATATGGCTACACCTTC CAGFGELEYGYTF
TRBD1 TRBJ2-2 TRBV29-1 - TGCAGCGTTGAAGCATACAGGGGGCGTTCCGGGGAGCTGTTTTTT CSVEAYRGRSGELFF
TRBD1 TRBJ2-7 TRBV27 - TGTGCCAGCGCCTGGGGGACAGGGGACGAGCAGTACTTC CASAWGTGDEQYF
- TRBJ1-2 TRBV28 - TGTGCCAGCAGTTTAACTCAAACTGGCTACACCTTC CASSLTQTGYTF
TRBD1 TRBJ1-2 TRBV3-1/TRBV3-2 - TGTGCCAGCAGCCAAGAGAGACTGGACAGGGAGAACTATGGCTACACCTTC CASSQERLDRENYGYTF
TRBD1 TRBJ2-3 TRBV6-2/TRBV6-3 few TGTGCCAGCAGTTACCCCTTCGGACAGGGTGAAGGGGCAGATACGCAGTATTTT CASSYPFGQGEGADTQYF
TRBD2 TRBJ2-5 TRBV27 - TGTGCCAGCAGTTTGGGAGCCGGGACTAGCGGAAGAGAGACCCAGTACTTC CASSLGAGTSGRETQYF
TRBD1 TRBJ2-7 TRBV29-1 once TGCAGCGTTGAAGAGGGGGACAGAAGCTCCTACGAGCAGTACTTC CSVEEGDRSSYEQYF
- TRBJ1-2 TRBV2 - TGTGCCAGCGTCCCCCGGTCGGTTGCGAATGGCTACACCTTC CASVPRSVANGYTF
- TRBJ2-3 TRBV5-1 once TGCGCCAGCAGCTGGGGACTCGCGGATACGCAGTATTTT CASSWGLADTQYF
TRBD2 TRBJ2-1 TRBV5-1 once TGCGCCAGCAGCTCAACGGCGGCTAGCGGGAGAGATGAGCAGTTCTTC CASSSTAASGRDEQFF
TRBD2 TRBJ2-5 TRBV5-6 - TGTGCCAGCAGCTTGGCCGCGGGGGGAGAGACCCAGTACTTC CASSLAAGGETQYF
TRBD1 TRBJ1-1 TRBV6-1 few TGTGCCAGCAGTGATTACGGGACAGGGTCTCACACTGAAGCTTTCTTT CASSDYGTGSHTEAFF
TRBD1 TRBJ1-2 TRBV4-1 few TGCGCCAGCAGCCCCGGACAGGGACCGTCTAACTATGGCTACACCTTC CASSPGQGPSNYGYTF
- TRBJ1-3 TRBV11-2 few TGTGCCAGCAGCTTAGATCCGGGAGGTGGAAACACCATATATTTT CASSLDPGGGNTIYF
- TRBJ1-1 TRBV29-1 few TGCAGCGTTTACGTATCAGGGCTGTCTGAAGCTTTCTTT CSVYVSGLSEAFF
- TRBJ2-5 TRBV4-3 few TGCGCCAGCAGTCAAGACGAAGGGCTTACAGGGCGAGAGACCCAGTACTTC CASSQDEGLTGRETQYF
TRBD1 TRBJ1-2 TRBV7-9 - TGTGCCAGCAGCTTACCGAACAGGGGACCCGTTCCTAACTATGGCTACACCTTC CASSLPNRGPVPNYGYTF
- TRBJ1-1 TRBV7-9 - TGTGCCAGCAGCTTTACTAGGGCTACGAACACTGAAGCTTTCTTT CASSFTRATNTEAFF
- TRBJ1-1 TRBV27 - TGTGCCAGCAGTTCGGCCCTGGAACGGGACACTGAAGCTTTCTTT CASSSALERDTEAFF